This TCR beta chain was recovered during a study of Ad26.COV2.S vaccination and SARS-CoV-2 variants. Profiled with immunoSEQ multiplex PCR; TCRdb holds only in-frame clones, not every one. The data contain some 500,000 clones, roughly 89% of them singletons. Treatment specified: roughly 19 received Ad26.COV2.S at low or high dose, single or two shots; about 5 received placebo; per-sample allocation not given. Day 63 after the first vaccine or placebo injection was the time point for sampling. Expression of Wuhan-strain SARS-CoV-2 spike came from the Ad26 vector that formed the vaccine. The germline V gene has CDR1 SGHTA and CDR2 FQGNSA. The V gene lost 5 bases and the J gene lost 10 bases, with 19 bases spanning the gap. The CDR3 has 14 amino acids.

This TCR was sampled from a person between 18 and 60 years old who received the Ad26.COV2.S COVID-19 vaccine or a placebo. The rearrangement links TRBV7-2 to TRBJ2-3; D gene ambiguous. Material: peripheral blood, obtained in a trial of Ad26.COV2.S vaccine versus placebo. The CDR3 region has the DNA TGTGCCAGCAGCCCTTCTCGCTCCCCCTCTGCGCAGTATTTT. This encodes CASSPSRSPSAQYF.